This T cell receptor beta chain was captured in a study of beta chain features in type 1 diabetes. As for the study in general: All samples together contributed more than 90,000,000 sorted cells for examination. Whole-study results and caveats: Within each of all four CD4+ subsets, Type 1 diabetes patients had TCRB CDR3s that were moderately but significantly shorter. For type 1 diabetes patients, VDJ junctions showed fewer insertions and more deletions.

Of note for this clone: Its antigen is not known.

The CDR3 is made up of 16 amino acids. CDR1 is SGHNT, CDR2 YYREEE, per germline (reference sequence). Trimming took 4 bases from V and 1 from J, leaving 16 bases between them. Expressed TCRB transcripts got sequenced, as all isolated RNA was reverse transcribed. Data came from immunoSEQ multiplex PCR; TCRdb stores just in-frame clones and leaves some out. The table has about 390,000 clones, 9.6% seen once. The source material was central memory CD4+ T cells from blood. The rearrangement joins TRBV5-4 to TRBJ2-3; either TRBD1 or TRBD2 may supply D (5 bases each). The sequence came from a man aged 25 to 45 with type 1 diabetes. CDR3 sequence (DNA): TGTGCCAGCAGCCCCCTACAGGTGGGGGGCACAGATACGCAGTATTTT. This gives the protein CASSPLQVGGTDTQYF.